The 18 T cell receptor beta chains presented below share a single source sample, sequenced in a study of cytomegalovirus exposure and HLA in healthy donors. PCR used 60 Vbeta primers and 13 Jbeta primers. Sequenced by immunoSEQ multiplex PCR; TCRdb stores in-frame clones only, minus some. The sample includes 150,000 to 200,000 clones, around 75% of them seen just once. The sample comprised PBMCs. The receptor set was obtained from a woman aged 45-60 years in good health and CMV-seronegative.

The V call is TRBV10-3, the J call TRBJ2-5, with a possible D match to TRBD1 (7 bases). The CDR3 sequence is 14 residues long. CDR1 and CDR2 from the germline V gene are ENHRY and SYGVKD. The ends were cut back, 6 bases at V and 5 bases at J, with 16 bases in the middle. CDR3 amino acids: CAISRDSGSETQYF. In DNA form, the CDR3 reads TGTGCCATCAGCAGGGACAGCGGGTCTGAGACCCAGTACTTC.

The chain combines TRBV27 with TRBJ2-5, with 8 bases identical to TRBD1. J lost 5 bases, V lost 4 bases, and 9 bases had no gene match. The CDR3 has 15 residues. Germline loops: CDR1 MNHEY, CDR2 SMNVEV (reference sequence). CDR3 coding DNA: TGTGCCAGCAGTTCCCCCCACAGGGGGACGGAGACCCAGTACTTC. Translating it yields CASSSPHRGTETQYF.

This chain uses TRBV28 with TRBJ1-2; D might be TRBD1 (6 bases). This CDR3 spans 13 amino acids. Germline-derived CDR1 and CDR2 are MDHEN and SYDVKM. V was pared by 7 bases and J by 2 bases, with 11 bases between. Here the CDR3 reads CASTLGQNYGYTF. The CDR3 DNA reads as TGTGCCAGCACCCTCGGACAGAACTATGGCTACACCTTC.

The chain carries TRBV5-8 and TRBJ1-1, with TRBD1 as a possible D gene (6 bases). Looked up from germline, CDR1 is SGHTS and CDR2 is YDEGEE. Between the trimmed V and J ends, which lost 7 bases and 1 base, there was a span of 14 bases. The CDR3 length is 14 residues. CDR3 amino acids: CASGWGHSNTEAFF. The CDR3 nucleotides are TGTGCCAGCGGGTGGGGACATTCGAACACTGAAGCTTTCTTT.

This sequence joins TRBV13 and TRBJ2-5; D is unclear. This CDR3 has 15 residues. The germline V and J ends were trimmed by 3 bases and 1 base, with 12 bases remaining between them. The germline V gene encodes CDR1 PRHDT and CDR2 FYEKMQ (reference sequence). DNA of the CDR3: TGTGCCAGCAGCTTGAACGGCGGAGCCCAAGAGACCCAGTACTTC. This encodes CASSLNGGAQETQYF.

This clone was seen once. DNA for the CDR3: TGTGCCAGCAGCTTAGAGGTCCTCGTTGGACATTTTGAACCTTACGAGCAGTACTTC. It encodes CASSLEVLVGHFEPYEQYF. The V call is TRBV11-2, the J call TRBJ2-7; weak D call: TRBD1 (5 bases). V shed 0 bases and J shed 4 bases, with 25 bases lying between them. Germline V gives CDR1 SGHAT, CDR2 FQNNGV. The CDR3 sequence is 19 residues long.

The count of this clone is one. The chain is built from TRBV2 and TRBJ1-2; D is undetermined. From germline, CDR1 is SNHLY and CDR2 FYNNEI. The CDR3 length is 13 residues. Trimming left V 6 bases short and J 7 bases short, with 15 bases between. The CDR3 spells CASRDNRPSGYTF. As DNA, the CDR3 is TGTGCCAGCAGAGACAACCGACCTTCTGGCTACACCTTC.

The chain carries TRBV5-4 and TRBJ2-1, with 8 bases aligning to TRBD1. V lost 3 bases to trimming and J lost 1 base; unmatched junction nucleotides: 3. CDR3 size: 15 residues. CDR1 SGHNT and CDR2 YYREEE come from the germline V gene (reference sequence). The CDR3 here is CASSSDRASYNEQFF. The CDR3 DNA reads TGTGCCAGCAGCTCGGACAGGGCTTCCTACAATGAGCAGTTCTTC.

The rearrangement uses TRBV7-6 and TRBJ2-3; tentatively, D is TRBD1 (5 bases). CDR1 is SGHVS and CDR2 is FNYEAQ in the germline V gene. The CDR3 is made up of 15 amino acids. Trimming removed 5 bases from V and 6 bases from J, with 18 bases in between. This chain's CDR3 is CASSPRVGSWDTQYF. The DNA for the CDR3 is TGTGCCAGCAGCCCCAGGGTCGGGTCTTGGGATACGCAGTATTTT.

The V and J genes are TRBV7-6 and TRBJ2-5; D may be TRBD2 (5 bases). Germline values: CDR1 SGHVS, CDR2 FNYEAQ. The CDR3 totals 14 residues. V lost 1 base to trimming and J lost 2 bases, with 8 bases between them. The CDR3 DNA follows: TGTGCCAGCAGCTTAGGGGAGCCTCAAGAGACCCAGTACTTC. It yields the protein CASSLGEPQETQYF.

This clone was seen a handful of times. CDR3 loop: CASSQSTGGGSTYEQYF. The CDR3 DNA reads TGTGCCAGCAGCCAGTCCACAGGGGGCGGCTCCACCTACGAGCAGTACTTC. This chain uses TRBV4-2 with TRBJ2-7, with TRBD1 matching 9 bases. CDR1 is LGHNA and CDR2 is YNFKEQ in the germline V gene. The CDR3 loop spans 17 amino acids. V was clipped by 3 bases and J by 2 bases; unmatched bases: 11.

The CDR3 DNA sequence: TGTGCCAGCAGAGGGGTCTATAGCACAGATACGCAGTATTTT. This gives the protein CASRGVYSTDTQYF. The V call is TRBV27, the J call TRBJ2-3; D is perhaps TRBD1 (5 bases). The CDR3 runs to 14 residues. V was clipped by 6 bases and J by 0 bases, with 10 bases between them. Germline values: CDR1 MNHEY, CDR2 SMNVEV (reference sequence).

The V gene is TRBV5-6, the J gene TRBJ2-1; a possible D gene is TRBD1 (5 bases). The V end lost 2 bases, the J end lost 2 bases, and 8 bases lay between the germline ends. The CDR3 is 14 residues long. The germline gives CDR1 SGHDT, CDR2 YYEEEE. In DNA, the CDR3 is TGTGCCAGCAGCTTCAGGGCCCCCTACAATGAGCAGTTCTTC. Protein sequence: CASSFRAPYNEQFF.

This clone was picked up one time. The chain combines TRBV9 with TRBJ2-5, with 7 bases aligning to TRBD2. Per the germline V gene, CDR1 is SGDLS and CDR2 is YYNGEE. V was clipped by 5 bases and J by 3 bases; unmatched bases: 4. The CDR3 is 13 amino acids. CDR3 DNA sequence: TGTGCCAGCAGTGGGGCGGGGGAAGAGACCCAGTACTTC. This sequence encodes CASSGAGEETQYF.

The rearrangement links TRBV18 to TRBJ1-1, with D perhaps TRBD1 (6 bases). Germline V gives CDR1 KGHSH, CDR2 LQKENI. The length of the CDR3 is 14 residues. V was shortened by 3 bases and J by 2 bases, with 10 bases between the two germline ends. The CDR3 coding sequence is TGTGCCAGCTCACCGAGGGGGTCCAACACTGAAGCTTTCTTT. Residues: CASSPRGSNTEAFF.

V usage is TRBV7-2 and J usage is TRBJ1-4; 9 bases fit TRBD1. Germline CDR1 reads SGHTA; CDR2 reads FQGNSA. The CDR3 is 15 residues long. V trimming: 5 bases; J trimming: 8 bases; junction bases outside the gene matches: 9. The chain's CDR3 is CASSPTMGQGEKLFF. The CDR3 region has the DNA TGTGCCAGCAGCCCTACAATGGGACAGGGAGAAAAACTGTTTTTT.

CDR3 bases: TGTGCCAGCAGCCTGGGACTAGCGTGGGGTGGGCACAATGAGCAGTTCTTC. Translated, it gives CASSLGLAWGGHNEQFF. The gene calls are TRBV7-9 and TRBJ2-1; 10 bases agree with TRBD2. V lost 5 bases, J lost 5 bases, and 12 bases stayed unmatched. The CDR3 length is 17 residues. The V gene's germline CDR1 is SEHNR and CDR2 FQNEAQ (reference sequence).

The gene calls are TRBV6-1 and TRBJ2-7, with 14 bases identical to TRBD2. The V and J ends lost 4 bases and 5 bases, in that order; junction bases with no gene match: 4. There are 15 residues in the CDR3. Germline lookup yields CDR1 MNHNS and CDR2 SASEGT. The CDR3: CASSVRTSGGNEQYF. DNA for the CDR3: TGTGCCAGCAGTGTAAGGACTAGCGGGGGGAACGAGCAGTACTTC.